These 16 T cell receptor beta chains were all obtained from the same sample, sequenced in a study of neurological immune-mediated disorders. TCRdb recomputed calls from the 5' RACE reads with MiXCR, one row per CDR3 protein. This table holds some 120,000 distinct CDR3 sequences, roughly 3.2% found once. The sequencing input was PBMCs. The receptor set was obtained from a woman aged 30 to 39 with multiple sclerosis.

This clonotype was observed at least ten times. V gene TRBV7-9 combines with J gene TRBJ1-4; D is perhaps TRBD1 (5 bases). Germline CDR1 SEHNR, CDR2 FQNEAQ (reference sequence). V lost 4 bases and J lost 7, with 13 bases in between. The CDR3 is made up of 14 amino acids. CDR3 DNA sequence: TGTGCCAGCAGCTCTGGGACCAAGGGTGAAAAACTGTTTTTT. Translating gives CASSSGTKGEKLFF.

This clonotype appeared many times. The chain's CDR3 is CASSVAGVNSPLHF. CDR3 bases: TGTGCCAGCAGCGTAGCCGGGGTCAATTCACCCCTCCACTTT. The chain recombines TRBV9 with TRBJ1-6; D remains unclear. Germline V gene sequence: CDR1 SGDLS, CDR2 YYNGEE. The CDR3 is 14 residues long. Trimming removed 0 bases at V and 7 bases at J, with 8 bases between.

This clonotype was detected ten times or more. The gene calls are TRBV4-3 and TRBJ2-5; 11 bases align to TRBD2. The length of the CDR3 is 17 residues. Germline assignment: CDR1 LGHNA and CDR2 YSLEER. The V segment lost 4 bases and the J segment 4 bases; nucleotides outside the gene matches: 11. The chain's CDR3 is CASSLGPSGRNGETQYF. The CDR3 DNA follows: TGCGCCAGCAGCCTCGGCCCTAGCGGGAGGAACGGAGAGACCCAGTACTTC.

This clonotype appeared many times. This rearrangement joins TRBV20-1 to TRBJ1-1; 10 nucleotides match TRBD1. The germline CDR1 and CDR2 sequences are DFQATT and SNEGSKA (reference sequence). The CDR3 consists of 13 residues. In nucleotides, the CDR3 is TGCGCATCCGGGACAGGGGATGACACTGAAGCTTTCTTT. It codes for CASGTGDDTEAFF.

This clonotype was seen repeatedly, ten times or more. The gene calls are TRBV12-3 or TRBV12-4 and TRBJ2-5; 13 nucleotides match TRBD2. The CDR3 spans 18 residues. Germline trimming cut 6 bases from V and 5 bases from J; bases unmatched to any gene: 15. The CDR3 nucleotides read TGTGCCAGCAGCTTACTAGCGGGAGGGCCGGGTTCCGGCGAGACCCAGTACTTC. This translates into CASSLLAGGPGSGETQYF.

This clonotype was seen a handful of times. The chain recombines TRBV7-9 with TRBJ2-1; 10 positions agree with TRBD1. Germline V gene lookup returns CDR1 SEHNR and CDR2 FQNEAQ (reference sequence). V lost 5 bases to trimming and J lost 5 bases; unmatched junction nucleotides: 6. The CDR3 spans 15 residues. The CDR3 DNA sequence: TGTGCCAGCAGCGGGGGACAGGGGTCCGACAATGAGCAGTTCTTC. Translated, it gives CASSGGQGSDNEQFF.

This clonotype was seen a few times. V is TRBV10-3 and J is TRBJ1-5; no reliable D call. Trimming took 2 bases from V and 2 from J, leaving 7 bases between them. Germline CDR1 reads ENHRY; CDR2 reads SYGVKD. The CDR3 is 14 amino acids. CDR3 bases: TGTGCCATCAGTGAGAGTCTCGGCAATCAGCCCCAGCATTTT. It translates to CAISESLGNQPQHF.

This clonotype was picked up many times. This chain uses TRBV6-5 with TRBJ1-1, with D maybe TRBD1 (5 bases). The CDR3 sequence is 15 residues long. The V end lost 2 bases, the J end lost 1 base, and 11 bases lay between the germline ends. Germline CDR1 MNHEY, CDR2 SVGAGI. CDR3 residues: CASSYGLGGNTEAFF. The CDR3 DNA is TGTGCCAGCAGTTACGGGTTGGGGGGGAACACTGAAGCTTTCTTT.

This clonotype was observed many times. The CDR3: CSANHPGAGTTDTQYF. The CDR3 coding sequence is TGCAGTGCTAACCACCCCGGGGCGGGGACCACAGATACGCAGTATTTT. The chain has TRBV20-1 and TRBJ2-3; perhaps TRBD2 as D (6 bases). Germline V gene sequence: CDR1 DFQATT, CDR2 SNEGSKA (reference sequence). The CDR3 spans 16 residues. V lost 4 bases, J lost 2 bases, and 19 bases lay in between.

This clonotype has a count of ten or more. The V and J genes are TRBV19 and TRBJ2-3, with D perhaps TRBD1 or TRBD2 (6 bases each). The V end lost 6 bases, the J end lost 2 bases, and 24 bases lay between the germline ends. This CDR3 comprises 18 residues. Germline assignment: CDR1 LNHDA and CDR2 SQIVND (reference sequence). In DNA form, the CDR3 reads TGTGCCAGTAGCGGGACTCCACAGGGCCAAAGACCCACAGATACGCAGTATTTT. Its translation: CASSGTPQGQRPTDTQYF.

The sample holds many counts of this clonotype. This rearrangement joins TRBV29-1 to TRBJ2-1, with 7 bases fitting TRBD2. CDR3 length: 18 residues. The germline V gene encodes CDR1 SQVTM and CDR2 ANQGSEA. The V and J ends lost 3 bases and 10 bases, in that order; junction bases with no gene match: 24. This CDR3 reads CSVDGPLSSGIGGIEQFF. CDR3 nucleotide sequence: TGCAGCGTTGACGGGCCTTTATCTAGCGGAATCGGGGGGATCGAGCAGTTCTTC.

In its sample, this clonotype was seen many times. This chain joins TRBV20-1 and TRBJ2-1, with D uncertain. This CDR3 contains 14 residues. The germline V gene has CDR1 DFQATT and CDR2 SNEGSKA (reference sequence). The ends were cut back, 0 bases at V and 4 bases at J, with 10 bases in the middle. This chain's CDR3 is CSARDFAGYNEQFF. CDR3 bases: TGCAGTGCTAGAGATTTTGCAGGATACAATGAGCAGTTCTTC.

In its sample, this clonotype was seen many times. The CDR3 DNA is TGCGCCAGCAGCCAGGAAGGGCTGATGAACACCGGGGAGCTGTTTTTT. It specifies CASSQEGLMNTGELFF. The J gene is TRBJ2-2, the V gene TRBV5-1; D call uncertain. Trimming shortened V by 4 bases and J by 1 base, and 14 bases separated the two germline ends. Germline V gene lookup returns CDR1 SGHRS and CDR2 YFSETQ. CDR3 size: 16 residues.

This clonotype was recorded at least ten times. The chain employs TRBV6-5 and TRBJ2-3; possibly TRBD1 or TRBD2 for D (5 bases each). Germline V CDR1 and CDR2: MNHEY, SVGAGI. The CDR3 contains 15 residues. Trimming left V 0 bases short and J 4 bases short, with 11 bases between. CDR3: CASSYSGAGPDTQYF. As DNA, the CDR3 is TGTGCCAGCAGTTACTCAGGGGCGGGCCCAGATACGCAGTATTTT.

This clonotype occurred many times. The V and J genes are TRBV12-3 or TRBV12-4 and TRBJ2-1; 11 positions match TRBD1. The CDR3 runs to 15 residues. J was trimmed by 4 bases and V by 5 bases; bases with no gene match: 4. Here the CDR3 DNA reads TGTGCCAGCAGTCGGGACAGGGGGGGTTACAATGAGCAGTTCTTC. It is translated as CASSRDRGGYNEQFF.

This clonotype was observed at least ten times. The CDR3 DNA is TGTGCCAGCAGTGCCCGGACAGGGGCGGCTAACTATGGCTACACCTTC. Amino acids: CASSARTGAANYGYTF. This chain connects TRBV12-3 or TRBV12-4 to TRBJ1-2; TRBD1 agrees at 9 bases. This CDR3 has 16 amino acids. V trimming: 5 bases; J trimming: 0 bases; junction bases outside the gene matches: 7.